Shown below are 26 T cell receptor beta chains from a single sample sequenced in a study of shared clonotypes between healthy human individuals. CD8 cells regarded as naive lacked CD45RO, were positively chosen for CCR7, and omitted terminally differentiated effector memory CD45RA+ cells. Sequenced by immunoSEQ multiplex PCR; TCRdb stores in-frame clones only, minus some. The sample contains around 650,000 clones, approximately 96% of which appear only once. Input material: naive CD8+ T cells sorted from blood. The receptors stem from a woman under 40 in good health.

The chain combines TRBV7-3 with TRBJ2-5; 8 bases fit TRBD1. The CDR3 loop spans 14 amino acids. The trim removed 5 bases at V and 4 bases at J, leaving 6 bases unmatched. Per the germline V gene, CDR1 is SGHTA and CDR2 is FQGTGA. For the CDR3, the DNA is TGTGCCAGCAGCCTCTCAGGGGGCAGAGAGACCCAGTACTTC. This sequence encodes CASSLSGGRETQYF.

J is TRBJ1-6 and V is TRBV11-2; 9 bases fit TRBD1. Losses at the gene ends were 5 bases for V and 11 bases for J; bases not matched to a gene: 10. The germline gives CDR1 SGHAT, CDR2 FQNNGV. This CDR3 has 15 amino acids. DNA for the CDR3: TGTGCCAGCAGCAAACGGGACAGGGAAGGAGCACCCCTCCACTTT. As protein: CASSKRDREGAPLHF.

CDR3 loop: CASRGDSYYEQYF. The CDR3 nucleotides read TGTGCCAGCAGGGGGGACAGCTATTACGAGCAGTACTTC. V usage is TRBV6-1 and J usage is TRBJ2-5, with 7 bases that match TRBD1. TRBJ2-7 explains the end of the DNA better; the J call may be wrong. Germline V gives CDR1 MNHNS, CDR2 SASEGT. This CDR3 contains 13 residues.

The chain is built from TRBV19 and TRBJ1-3; D unclear. This CDR3 has 11 amino acids. V was trimmed by 10 bases and J by 4 bases, leaving 8 bases between them. Germline-derived CDR1 and CDR2 are LNHDA and SQIVND (reference sequence). The CDR3 reads CATSLGNTIYF. CDR3 in DNA: TGTGCCACCAGTCTCGGAAACACCATATATTTT.

This chain uses TRBV6-1 with TRBJ2-7, with TRBD2 as a possible D gene (5 bases). V lost 6 bases to trimming and J lost 4 bases, with 16 bases between them. CDR1 and CDR2 (germline): MNHNS, SASEGT. The CDR3 covers 14 residues. CDR3 sequence: CASSPLRVGYEQYF. The CDR3 DNA sequence: TGTGCCAGCAGCCCCCTGAGGGTAGGGTACGAGCAGTACTTC.

The chain is built from TRBV28 and TRBJ2-7; 9 bases line up with TRBD1. The germline CDR1 and CDR2 sequences are MDHEN and SYDVKM. This CDR3 spans 13 amino acids. Trimming took 6 bases from V and 2 from J; bases not matched to a gene: 2. CDR3 bases: TGTGCCAGCAGCGGGACAGGGACCTACGAGCAGTACTTC. Its translation is CASSGTGTYEQYF. Full variable domain (outside the CDR3, taken from reference TRBV28 and TRBJ2-7): DVKVTQSSRYLVKRTGEKVFLECVQDMDHENMFWYRQDPGLGLRLIYFSYDVKMKEKGDIPEGYSVSREKKERFSLILESASTNQTSMYLCASSGTGTYEQYFGPGTRLTVT.

This chain's CDR3 is CASSSQTHASRGAYEQYF. The CDR3 bases are TGTGCCAGCAGTTCCCAAACCCACGCTAGCAGGGGAGCCTACGAGCAGTACTTC. The chain carries TRBV28 and TRBJ2-7; D perhaps matches TRBD1 (6 bases). The germline V gene has CDR1 MDHEN and CDR2 SYDVKM. This CDR3 is 18 amino acids long. Trimming took off 4 bases at V and 2 bases at J, with 24 bases between the two ends.

The chain uses TRBV27 and TRBJ2-1, with 11 bases lining up with TRBD2. Germline assignment: CDR1 MNHEY and CDR2 SMNVEV (reference sequence). Trimming removed 4 bases from V and 5 bases from J; junction bases left unmatched: 7. There are 16 residues in the CDR3. The CDR3 sequence is CASSSGASGRHNEQFF. CDR3 DNA: TGTGCCAGCAGTTCCGGGGCTAGCGGGAGGCACAATGAGCAGTTCTTC.

This chain uses TRBV4-1 with TRBJ1-3, with TRBD1 matching 8 bases. After removal of 0 bases from V and 2 bases from J, the junction contained 6 bases not matched to a gene. The CDR3 consists of 17 residues. Per the germline V gene, CDR1 is MGHRA and CDR2 is YSYEKL. The CDR3, as DNA: TGCGCCAGCAGCCAAGACGGGACAGGTACGGCTGGAAACACCATATATTTT. It specifies CASSQDGTGTAGNTIYF.

The gene calls are TRBV4-1 and TRBJ2-5; 7 bases line up with TRBD1. Matching the DNA end better, TRBJ2-7 makes the J call doubtful. The germline V gene has CDR1 MGHRA and CDR2 YSYEKL. This CDR3 has 15 residues. CDR3 in amino acids: CASSQHRQGSYEQYF. The CDR3 DNA reads as TGCGCCAGCAGCCAGCACCGACAGGGATCCTACGAGCAGTACTTC.

This sequence joins TRBV10-2 and TRBJ2-1; the match to TRBD2 covers 8 bases. CDR1 is WSHSY, CDR2 SAAADI, per germline. The J segment lost 9 bases and the V segment lost 6 bases, leaving 13 bases of the junction unmatched. This CDR3 spans 15 amino acids. CDR3 region: CASRPTLAGPREQFF. CDR3 coding DNA: TGCGCCAGCAGGCCGACTTTAGCGGGGCCGCGTGAGCAGTTCTTC.

This chain joins TRBV19 and TRBJ2-1; no definite D call. Trimming took 0 bases from V and 6 from J, leaving 12 bases between them. The germline V gene encodes CDR1 LNHDA and CDR2 SQIVND (reference sequence). The CDR3 contains 15 residues. This CDR3 is CASSIDSSLGNEQFF. CDR3 coding DNA: TGTGCCAGTAGTATAGATTCGTCGCTAGGCAATGAGCAGTTCTTC.

The gene calls are TRBV13 and TRBJ1-3; D might be TRBD1 (5 bases). Between the trimmed V and J ends, which lost 5 bases and 0 bases, there was a span of 11 bases. CDR3 length equals 15 residues. Looked up from germline, CDR1 is PRHDT and CDR2 is FYEKMQ (reference sequence). CDR3 residues: CASSPGGTSGNTIYF. CDR3 DNA: TGTGCCAGCAGCCCGGGAGGGACCTCTGGAAACACCATATATTTT.

The chain uses TRBV7-7 and TRBJ2-7; a possible D gene is TRBD2 (5 bases). V lost 1 base and J 3 bases, leaving 13 bases between the germline ends. The CDR3 is 15 residues long. The germline V gene encodes CDR1 SSHAT and CDR2 FNYEAQ (reference sequence). CDR3 coding DNA: TGTGCCAGCAGCTTAGAAGAGGGCCCGTTCTACGAGCAGTACTTC. Translating it yields CASSLEEGPFYEQYF.

This CDR3 is CASIPRDTLNTGELFF. The DNA of the CDR3 is TGTGCCAGTATCCCGAGGGATACGTTGAACACCGGGGAGCTGTTTTTT. The chain recombines TRBV19 with TRBJ2-2; TRBD2 is a possible D gene (5 bases). Germline CDR1 LNHDA, CDR2 SQIVND (reference sequence). This CDR3 is 16 amino acids long. V was cut by 7 bases and J by 1 base, with 16 bases left in between.

The chain joins TRBV2 to TRBJ2-3; D uncertain. Germline CDR1 and CDR2: SNHLY and FYNNEI. This CDR3 region has 15 residues. V shed 2 bases and J shed 0 bases, with 9 bases lying between them. The CDR3, as DNA: TGTGCCAGCAGTGAATTTGCGGAAAGCACAGATACGCAGTATTTT. Amino acid sequence: CASSEFAESTDTQYF.

The chain joins TRBV2 to TRBJ2-5; weak D call: TRBD2 (6 bases). The better agreement between TRBJ2-7 and the DNA end casts doubt on the J call. CDR3 length: 15 residues. Germline lookup yields CDR1 SNHLY and CDR2 FYNNEI. The CDR3, as DNA: TGTGCCAGCAGTGAGGGCCGGAGGGACTCCTACGAGCAGTACTTC. Its translation is CASSEGRRDSYEQYF.

To note about this clone: The conserved final phenylalanine or tryptophan is absent from the CDR3, which likely points to a read error. The DNA is omitted, as the CDR3 cannot be located on it reliably, and the CDR3 follows TCRdb's listing. The J gene is TRBJ2-6, the V gene TRBV13. Per germline, CDR1 PRHDT and CDR2 FYEKMQ (reference sequence). Both ends counted, the CDR3 spans 14 residues. This CDR3 is CASSTNKLSTKSGH.

The rearrangement joins TRBV15 to TRBJ2-1; D is perhaps TRBD1 or TRBD2 (6 bases each). Deletions cut 5 bases from V and 6 bases from J, with 11 bases between. Germline CDR1 and CDR2: LNHNV and YYDKDF (reference sequence). CDR3 length equals 13 residues. The CDR3 loop reads CATSDGGGNEQFF. Written as DNA, the CDR3 is TGTGCCACCAGCGATGGAGGGGGCAATGAGCAGTTCTTC. Complete variable domain (other parts from reference TRBV15 and TRBJ2-1): DAMVIQNPRYQVTQFGKPVTLSCSQTLNHNVMYWYQQKSSQAPKLLFHYYDKDFNNEADTPDNFQSRRPNTSFCFLDIRSPGLGDTAMYLCATSDGGGNEQFFGPGTRLTVL.

V gene TRBV7-9 combines with J gene TRBJ2-1; 10 bases line up with TRBD2. Trimming cost V 6 bases and J 6 bases; bases outside gene matches: 11. The CDR3 consists of 16 residues. The germline gives CDR1 SEHNR, CDR2 FQNEAQ (reference sequence). CDR3 sequence reads: CASRPSSGRLSNEQFF. CDR3 DNA sequence: TGTGCCAGCAGACCGAGTAGCGGGAGGTTGAGCAATGAGCAGTTCTTC.

The V gene is TRBV9, the J gene TRBJ2-1; D gene uncertain. Trimming removed 1 base at V and 1 base at J, with 15 bases between. CDR3 length: 17 amino acids. The germline V gene has CDR1 SGDLS and CDR2 YYNGEE. The CDR3 loop reads CASSVMSRRGSYNEQFF. CDR3 coding DNA: TGTGCCAGCAGCGTAATGTCGCGGCGAGGATCCTACAATGAGCAGTTCTTC.

This clone was observed a single time. This chain uses TRBV5-4 with TRBJ2-3; TRBD2 aligns across 7 bases. After removal of 4 bases from V and 3 bases from J, the junction contained 5 bases not matched to a gene. There are 14 residues in the CDR3. Germline lookup yields CDR1 SGHNT and CDR2 YYREEE (reference sequence). CDR3 nucleotide sequence: TGTGCCAGCAGCCTAGCGCGGGGGACAGATACGCAGTATTTT. This translates into CASSLARGTDTQYF.

This chain joins TRBV6-5 and TRBJ1-4; 9 bases align to TRBD1. The CDR3 totals 15 residues. V was clipped by 2 bases and J by 3 bases; unmatched bases: 1. Germline V lookup: CDR1 MNHEY, CDR2 SVGAGI. The CDR3 loop is CASSYGTGSNEKLFF. The CDR3 DNA reads as TGTGCCAGCAGTTACGGGACAGGGTCTAATGAAAAACTGTTTTTT.

V is TRBV28 and J is TRBJ1-5, with TRBD1 as a possible D gene (6 bases). The CDR3 spans 16 residues. CDR1 and CDR2 from the germline V gene are MDHEN and SYDVKM. The ends were cut back, 5 bases at V and 0 bases at J, with 14 bases in the middle. The CDR3 nucleotides are TGTGCCAGCAGTCCTCCGACAGGTTATAGCAATCAGCCCCAGCATTTT. Residues: CASSPPTGYSNQPQHF.

The V gene is TRBV6-8, the J gene TRBJ2-2, with TRBD2 identical over 8 bases. Per the germline V gene, CDR1 is MNHGY and CDR2 is SAAAGT. The CDR3 sequence is 16 residues long. J was trimmed by 2 bases and V by 6 bases; bases with no gene match: 8. The CDR3 DNA sequence: TGTGCCAGCAGCTCCTGGACTAGCTCCAACACCGGGGAGCTGTTTTTT. It is translated as CASSSWTSSNTGELFF.

The rearrangement joins TRBV9 to TRBJ2-7; D unresolved. This CDR3 has 14 residues. V was cut by 4 bases and J by 2 bases, with 13 bases left in between. Germline CDR1 reads SGDLS; CDR2 reads YYNGEE. In DNA, the CDR3 is TGTGCCAGCAGCCCACCAACGACGCCCTACGAGCAGTACTTC. Encoded protein: CASSPPTTPYEQYF. Filled out from reference TRBV9 and TRBJ2-7, the complete variable domain reads DSGVTQTPKHLITATGQRVTLRCSPRSGDLSVYWYQQSLDQGLQFLIQYYNGEERAKGNILERFSAQQFPDLHSELNLSSLELGDSALYFCASSPPTTPYEQYFGPGTRLTVT.